This TCR beta chain was profiled in a study of blood T cells in healthy people across ages. Drawn from each donor were ten milliliters of peripheral blood. Primers used in a second PCR of roughly 6 to 11 cycles were a sample-barcoded 5' primer and a J-beta primer mix. TCRdb reprocessed the 5' RACE reads via MiXCR and lists one record per CDR3 protein. The sample has about 800,000 distinct CDR3 sequences, 58% seen once; the top ten hold approximately 20%. V shed 6 bases and J shed 0 bases, with 15 bases lying between them. Germline CDR1 MNHEY, CDR2 SVGAGI. The CDR3 is 15 amino acids. The sequenced sample was blood. The TCR was taken from a young man in good health. The chain combines TRBV6-5 with TRBJ2-7; tentatively, D is TRBD2 (6 bases). The CDR3 spells CASRTDSGYSYEQYF. CDR3 sequence (DNA): TGTGCCAGCAGAACGGATAGCGGCTACTCCTACGAGCAGTACTTC.